This T cell receptor beta chain was sequenced during a study of beta chain features in type 1 diabetes. This clone was recorded at least ten times. Its antigen is still unknown. Central memory, naive, regulatory and stem cell-like memory CD4+ cells were sorted by CD45RO/CCR7/CD25/CD127/CD95/CD27. The whole isolated RNA underwent reverse transcription, so sequencing captured expressed TCRB transcripts. The data were produced by immunoSEQ multiplex PCR, yet TCRdb's version contains in-frame clones alone and is incomplete. The sample lists more than 150,000 clones, 10% to 15% seen once, with roughly 0.56% in the top ten. General observations from the study: Although PCR might favor shorter templates, it would do so equally in patients and controls.

V gave up 1 base and J gave up 3 bases; unmatched junction bases: 6. This CDR3 has 16 residues. Germline CDR1 is MGHRA and CDR2 is YSYEKL. The chain uses TRBV4-1 and TRBJ2-1; 7 bases are a match to TRBD2. Sequenced sample: central memory CD4+ T cells from blood. This clonotype originated in a woman younger than 30 in good health. The CDR3 spells CASSQVRLAVYNEQFF. For the CDR3, the DNA is TGCGCCAGCAGCCAAGTAAGGCTAGCGGTCTACAATGAGCAGTTCTTC.